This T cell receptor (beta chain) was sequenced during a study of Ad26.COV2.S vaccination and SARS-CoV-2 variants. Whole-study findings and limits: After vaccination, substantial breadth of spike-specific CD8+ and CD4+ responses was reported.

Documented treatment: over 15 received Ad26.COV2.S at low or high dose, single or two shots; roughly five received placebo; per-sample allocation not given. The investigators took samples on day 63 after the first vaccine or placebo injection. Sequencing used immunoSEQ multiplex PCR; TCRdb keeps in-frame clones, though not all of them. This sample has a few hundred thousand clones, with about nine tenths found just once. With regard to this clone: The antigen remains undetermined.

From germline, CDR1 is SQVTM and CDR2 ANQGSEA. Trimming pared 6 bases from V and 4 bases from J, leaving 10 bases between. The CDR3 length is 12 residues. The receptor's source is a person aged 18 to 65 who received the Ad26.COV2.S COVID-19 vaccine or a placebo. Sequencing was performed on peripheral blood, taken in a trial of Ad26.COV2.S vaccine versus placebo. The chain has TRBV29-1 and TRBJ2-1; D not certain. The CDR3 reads CSVPNPYNEQFF. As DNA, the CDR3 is TGCAGCGTCCCGAACCCGTACAATGAGCAGTTCTTC.